This T cell receptor beta chain emerged from a study of shared clonotypes between healthy human individuals. At the level of the study: Sampling drew on donors who were a couple of women and a few men aged 18 to 49.

Regarding this clone: Its antigen is unknown.

The CDR3 loop spans 13 amino acids. The ends were cut back, 4 bases at V and 7 bases at J, with 11 bases in the middle. Germline-derived CDR1 and CDR2 are SGHRS and YFSETQ. TCRdb's copy holds only in-frame clones and misses some; the assay was immunoSEQ multiplex PCR. Of under 1 million clones in the sample, approximately 97% were seen once. Findings and caveats of the study: Naive subsets usually exceeded memory subsets in estimated richness.

Terminally differentiated effector memory CD45RA+ cells were excluded by CCR7 positive selection of CD45RO-negative cells. Source material: naive CD8+ T cells sorted from blood. V usage is TRBV5-1 and J usage is TRBJ1-4, with a weak D call TRBD1 (5 bases). This TCR came from a man aged 30 to 45 in good health. CDR3 coding DNA: TGCGCCAGCAGCACCAGACAGACTGAAAAACTGTTTTTT. Protein sequence: CASSTRQTEKLFF.